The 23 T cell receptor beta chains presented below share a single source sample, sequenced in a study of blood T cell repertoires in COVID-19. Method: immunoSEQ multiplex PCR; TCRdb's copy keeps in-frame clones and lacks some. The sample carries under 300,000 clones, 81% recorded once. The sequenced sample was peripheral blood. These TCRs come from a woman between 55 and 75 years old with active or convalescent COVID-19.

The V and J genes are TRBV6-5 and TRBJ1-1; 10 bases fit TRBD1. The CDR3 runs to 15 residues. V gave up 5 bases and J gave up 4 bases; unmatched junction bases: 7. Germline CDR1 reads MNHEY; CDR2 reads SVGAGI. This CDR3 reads CASSLLDRGVTEAFF. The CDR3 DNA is TGTGCCAGCAGTCTATTGGACAGGGGGGTCACTGAAGCTTTCTTT.

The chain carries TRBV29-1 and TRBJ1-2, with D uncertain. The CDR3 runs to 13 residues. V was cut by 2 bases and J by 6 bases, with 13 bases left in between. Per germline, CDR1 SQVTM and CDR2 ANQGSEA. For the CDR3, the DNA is TGCAGCGTTGAACACCAGGCCAGGAATGGCTACACCTTC. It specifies CSVEHQARNGYTF.

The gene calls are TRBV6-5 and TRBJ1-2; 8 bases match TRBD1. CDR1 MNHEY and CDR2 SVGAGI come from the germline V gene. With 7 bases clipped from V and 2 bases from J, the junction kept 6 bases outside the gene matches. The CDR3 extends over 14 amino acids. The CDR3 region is CASTRGLLNYGYTF. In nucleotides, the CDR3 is TGTGCCAGCACCAGGGGGCTGTTGAACTATGGCTACACCTTC.

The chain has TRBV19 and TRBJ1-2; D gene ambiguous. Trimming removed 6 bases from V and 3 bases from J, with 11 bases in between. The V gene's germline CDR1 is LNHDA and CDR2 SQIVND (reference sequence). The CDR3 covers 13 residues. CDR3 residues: CASSLDGDYGYTF. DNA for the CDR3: TGTGCCAGTAGCCTTGACGGGGACTATGGCTACACCTTC.

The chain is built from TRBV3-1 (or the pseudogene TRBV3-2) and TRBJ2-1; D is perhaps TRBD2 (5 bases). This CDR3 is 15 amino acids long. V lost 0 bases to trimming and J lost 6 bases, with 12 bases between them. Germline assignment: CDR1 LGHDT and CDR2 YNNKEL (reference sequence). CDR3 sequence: CASSQEVGNPNEQFF. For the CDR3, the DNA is TGTGCCAGCAGCCAAGAGGTCGGGAACCCCAATGAGCAGTTCTTC.

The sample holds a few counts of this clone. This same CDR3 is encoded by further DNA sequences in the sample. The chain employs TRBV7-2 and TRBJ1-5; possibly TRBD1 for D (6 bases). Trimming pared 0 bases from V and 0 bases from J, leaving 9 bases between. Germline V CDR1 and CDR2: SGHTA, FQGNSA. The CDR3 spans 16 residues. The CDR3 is CASSLAGGYSNQPQHF. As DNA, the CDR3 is TGTGCCAGCAGCTTAGCAGGGGGTTATAGCAATCAGCCCCAGCATTTT.

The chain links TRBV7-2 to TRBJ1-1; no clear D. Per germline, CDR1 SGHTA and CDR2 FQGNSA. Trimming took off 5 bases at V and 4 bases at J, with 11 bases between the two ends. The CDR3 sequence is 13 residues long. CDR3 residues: CASSTDGITEAFF. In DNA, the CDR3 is TGTGCCAGCAGCACGGACGGGATCACTGAAGCTTTCTTT.

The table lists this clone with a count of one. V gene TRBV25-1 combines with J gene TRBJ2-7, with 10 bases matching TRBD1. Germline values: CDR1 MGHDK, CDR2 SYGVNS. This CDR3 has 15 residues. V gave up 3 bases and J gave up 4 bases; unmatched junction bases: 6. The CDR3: CASSDPGTGVYEQYF. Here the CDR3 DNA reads TGTGCCAGCAGTGACCCTGGGACAGGGGTTTACGAGCAGTACTTC.

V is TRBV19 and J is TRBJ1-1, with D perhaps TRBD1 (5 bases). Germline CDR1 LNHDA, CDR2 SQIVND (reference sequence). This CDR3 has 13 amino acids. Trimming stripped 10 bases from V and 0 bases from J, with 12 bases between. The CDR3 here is CATWGQLNTEAFF. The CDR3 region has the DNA TGTGCCACTTGGGGCCAGCTGAACACTGAAGCTTTCTTT. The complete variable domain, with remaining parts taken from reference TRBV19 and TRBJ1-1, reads DGGITQSPKYLFRKEGQNVTLSCEQNLNHDAMYWYRQDPGQGLRLIYYSQIVNDFQKGDIAEGYSVSREKKESFPLTVTSAQKNPTAFYLCATWGQLNTEAFFGQGTRLTVV.

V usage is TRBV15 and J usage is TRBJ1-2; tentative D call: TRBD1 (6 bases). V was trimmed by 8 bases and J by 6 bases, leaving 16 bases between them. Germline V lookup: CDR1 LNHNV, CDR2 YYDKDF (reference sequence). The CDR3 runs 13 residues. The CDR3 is CATWIGGPHGYTF. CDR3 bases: TGTGCCACCTGGATCGGGGGGCCCCATGGCTACACCTTC. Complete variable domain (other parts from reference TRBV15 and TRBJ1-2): DAMVIQNPRYQVTQFGKPVTLSCSQTLNHNVMYWYQQKSSQAPKLLFHYYDKDFNNEADTPDNFQSRRPNTSFCFLDIRSPGLGDTAMYLCATWIGGPHGYTFGSGTRLTVV.

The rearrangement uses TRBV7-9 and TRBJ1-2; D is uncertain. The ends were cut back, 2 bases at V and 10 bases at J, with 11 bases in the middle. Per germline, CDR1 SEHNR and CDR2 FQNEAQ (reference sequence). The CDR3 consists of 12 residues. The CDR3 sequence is CASSLPSSPYTF. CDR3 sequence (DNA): TGTGCCAGCAGCTTACCCAGTTCGCCCTACACCTTC. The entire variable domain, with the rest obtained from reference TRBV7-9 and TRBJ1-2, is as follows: DTGVSQNPRHKITKRGQNVTFRCDPISEHNRLYWYRQTLGQGPEFLTYFQNEAQLEKSRLLSDRFSAERPKGSFSTLEIQRTEQGDSAMYLCASSLPSSPYTFGSGTRLTVV.

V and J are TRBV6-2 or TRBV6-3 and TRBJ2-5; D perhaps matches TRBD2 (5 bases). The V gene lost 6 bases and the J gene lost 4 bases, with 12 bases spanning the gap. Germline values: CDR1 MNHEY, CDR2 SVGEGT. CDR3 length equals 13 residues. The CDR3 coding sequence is TGTGCCAGCAGCCAAGGGAGACTAGAGACCCAGTACTTC. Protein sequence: CASSQGRLETQYF.

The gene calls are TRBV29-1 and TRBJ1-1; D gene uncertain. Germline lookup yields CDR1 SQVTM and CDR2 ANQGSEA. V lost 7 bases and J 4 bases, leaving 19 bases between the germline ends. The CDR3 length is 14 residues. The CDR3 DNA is TGCAGCGCCCGGGGAGGGTTAGCTAGCACTGAAGCTTTCTTT. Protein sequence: CSARGGLASTEAFF.

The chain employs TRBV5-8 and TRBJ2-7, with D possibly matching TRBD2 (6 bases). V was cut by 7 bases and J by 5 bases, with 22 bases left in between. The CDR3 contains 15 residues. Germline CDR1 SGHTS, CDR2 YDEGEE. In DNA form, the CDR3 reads TGTGCCAGCGAGAGGGCCGGACTATTGCGGAACGAGCAGTACTTC. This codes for CASERAGLLRNEQYF.

CDR3 sequence (DNA): TGTGCCAGCAGTGAAGGTCTCAGGGGTAACTATGGCTACACCTTC. Protein: CASSEGLRGNYGYTF. The gene calls are TRBV2 and TRBJ1-2, with D maybe TRBD1 (6 bases). The CDR3 contains 15 residues. The germline V gene has CDR1 SNHLY and CDR2 FYNNEI. V was trimmed by 1 base and J by 1 base, leaving 10 bases between them.

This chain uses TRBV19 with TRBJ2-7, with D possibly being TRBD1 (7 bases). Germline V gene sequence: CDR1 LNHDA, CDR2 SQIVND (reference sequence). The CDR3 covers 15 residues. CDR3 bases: TGTGTCACACGGGGGTGGACAGGACCCCTCTACGAGCAGTACTTC. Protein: CVTRGWTGPLYEQYF.

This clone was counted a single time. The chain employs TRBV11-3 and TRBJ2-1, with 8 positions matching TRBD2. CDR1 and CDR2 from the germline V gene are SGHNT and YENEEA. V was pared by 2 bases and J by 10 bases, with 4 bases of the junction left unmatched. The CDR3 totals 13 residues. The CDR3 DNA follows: TGTGCCAGCAGCTTACGGGGGGGCGACGAGCAGTTCTTC. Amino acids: CASSLRGGDEQFF.

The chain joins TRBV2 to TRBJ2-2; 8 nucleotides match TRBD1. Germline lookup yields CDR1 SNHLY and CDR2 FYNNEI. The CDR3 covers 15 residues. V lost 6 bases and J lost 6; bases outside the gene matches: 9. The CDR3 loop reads CASRVGQGSAGELFF. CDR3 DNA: TGTGCCAGCAGGGTTGGACAGGGCAGCGCCGGGGAGCTGTTTTTT.

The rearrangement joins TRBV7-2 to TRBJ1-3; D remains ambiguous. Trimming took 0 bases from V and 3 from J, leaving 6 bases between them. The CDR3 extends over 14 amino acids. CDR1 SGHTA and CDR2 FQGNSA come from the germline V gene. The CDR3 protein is CASSLASFGNTIYF. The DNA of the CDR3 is TGTGCCAGCAGCTTAGCTTCCTTTGGAAACACCATATATTTT.

The CDR3 reads CSVRDRVDYNEQFF. The CDR3 bases are TGCAGCGTGAGGGACAGGGTGGACTACAATGAGCAGTTCTTC. The chain is built from TRBV29-1 and TRBJ2-1; 9 positions match TRBD1. The germline V gene encodes CDR1 SQVTM and CDR2 ANQGSEA. V was clipped by 6 bases and J by 3 bases; unmatched bases: 6. The CDR3 is made up of 14 amino acids.

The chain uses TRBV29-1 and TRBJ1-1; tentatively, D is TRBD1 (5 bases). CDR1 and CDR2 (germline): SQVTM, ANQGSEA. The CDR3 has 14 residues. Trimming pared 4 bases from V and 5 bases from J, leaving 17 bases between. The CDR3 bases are TGCAGCGTTGTTCCCCAGGGAGGGAGAACTGAAGCTTTCTTT. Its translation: CSVVPQGGRTEAFF.

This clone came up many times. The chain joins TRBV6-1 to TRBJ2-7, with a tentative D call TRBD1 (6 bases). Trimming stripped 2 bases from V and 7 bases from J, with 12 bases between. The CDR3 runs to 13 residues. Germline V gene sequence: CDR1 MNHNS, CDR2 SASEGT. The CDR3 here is CASSERGRGEQYF. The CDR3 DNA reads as TGTGCCAGCAGTGAAAGGGGGAGAGGGGAGCAGTACTTC.

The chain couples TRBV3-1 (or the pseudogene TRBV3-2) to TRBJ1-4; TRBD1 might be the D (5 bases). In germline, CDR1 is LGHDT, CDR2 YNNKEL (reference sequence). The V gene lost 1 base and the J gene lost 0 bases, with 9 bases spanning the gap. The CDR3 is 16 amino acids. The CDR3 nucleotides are TGTGCCAGCAGCCAAGGATTCAGGGCAACTAATGAAAAACTGTTTTTT. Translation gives CASSQGFRATNEKLFF.